Below are 25 T cell receptor beta chains sequenced from a single sample in a study of blood T cell repertoires in COVID-19. Some clones are missing from TCRdb's copy, which holds only in-frame ones; the method was immunoSEQ multiplex PCR. The sample carries 250,000 to 300,000 clones, 85% to 90% recorded once. Source material: peripheral blood. The source of these receptors is a woman in her 30s with COVID-19, enrolled during active disease.

The V call is TRBV7-9, the J call TRBJ2-1; perhaps TRBD2 as D (5 bases). V lost 4 bases and J lost 2, with 9 bases in between. The germline gives CDR1 SEHNR, CDR2 FQNEAQ (reference sequence). The CDR3 is 14 amino acids. The CDR3 coding sequence is TGTGCCAGCAGCTCCGGGGTGGCCTACAATGAGCAGTTCTTC. Residues: CASSSGVAYNEQFF.

The rearrangement uses TRBV7-3 and TRBJ2-1, with D possibly TRBD2 on 5 matching bases. CDR1 is SGHTA and CDR2 is FQGTGA in the germline V gene. V gave up 6 bases and J gave up 6 bases, with 15 bases separating them. The CDR3 spans 14 residues. The CDR3 DNA sequence: TGTGCCAGCAGTCTTCGGGGATTGGCCAATGAGCAGTTCTTC. Translation: CASSLRGLANEQFF.

V gene TRBV4-1 combines with J gene TRBJ2-7; D not certain. The CDR3 consists of 14 residues. V was pared by 4 bases and J by 0 bases, with 10 bases between. The germline gives CDR1 MGHRA, CDR2 YSYEKL. This CDR3 reads CASSPHELSYEQYF. In DNA, the CDR3 is TGCGCCAGCAGCCCCCACGAACTCTCCTACGAGCAGTACTTC.

The table lists this clone with a few counts. CDR3 in amino acids: CASTAGDRVYSGTEAFF. CDR3 sequence (DNA): TGTGCCAGTACCGCAGGGGACAGGGTTTATAGTGGGACTGAAGCTTTCTTT. The J gene is TRBJ1-1, the V gene TRBV19; 9 nucleotides match TRBD1. The germline gives CDR1 LNHDA, CDR2 SQIVND (reference sequence). Unmatched junction bases numbered 17, after V lost 7 bases and J lost 5 bases. This CDR3 is 17 amino acids long.

This clone was seen only once. This chain uses TRBV12-3 or TRBV12-4 with TRBJ2-3, with TRBD2 as a possible D gene (5 bases). Trimming removed 7 bases from V and 1 base from J, with 9 bases in between. This CDR3 has 13 residues. CDR3 coding DNA: TGTGCCAGCAAGGTGGGAGGCACAGATACGCAGTATTTT. It translates to CASKVGGTDTQYF.

The V call is TRBV20-1, the J call TRBJ1-6, with a weak D call TRBD1 (6 bases). The V end was cut by 3 bases, the J end by 7 bases, with 13 bases between. CDR1 DFQATT and CDR2 SNEGSKA come from the germline V gene (reference sequence). This CDR3 region has 14 residues. The CDR3 loop is CSASIQDSNSPLHF. The CDR3 DNA reads TGCAGTGCTAGTATCCAGGACAGCAATTCACCCCTCCACTTT.

The chain links TRBV30 to TRBJ1-1; no reliable D call. The germline gives CDR1 GTSNPN, CDR2 SVGIG (reference sequence). The CDR3 is made up of 14 amino acids. V lost 0 bases, J lost 2 bases, and 10 bases lay in between. The CDR3 region has the DNA TGTGCCTGGAGTGTACTAGGCGGTAACACTGAAGCTTTCTTT. Protein product: CAWSVLGGNTEAFF.

This CDR3 reads CASTRTGTPLINEKLFF. DNA for the CDR3: TGTGCCAGTACCCGGACAGGTACCCCGCTGATTAATGAAAAACTGTTTTTT. The chain is built from TRBV19 and TRBJ1-4; 7 nucleotides match TRBD1. Germline V lookup: CDR1 LNHDA, CDR2 SQIVND (reference sequence). With 7 bases clipped from V and 4 bases from J, the junction kept 15 bases outside the gene matches. CDR3 length: 17 amino acids.

V usage is TRBV7-2 and J usage is TRBJ2-7; D is ambiguous. Trimming pared 5 bases from V and 4 bases from J, leaving 15 bases between. Germline loops: CDR1 SGHTA, CDR2 FQGNSA. This CDR3 has 14 amino acids. CDR3 residues: CASSLELVAYEQYF. The CDR3 bases are TGTGCCAGCAGCCTAGAGCTTGTTGCTTACGAGCAGTACTTC.

J is TRBJ2-1 and V is TRBV9, with D perhaps matching TRBD2 (6 bases). Per the germline V gene, CDR1 is SGDLS and CDR2 is YYNGEE. V lost 4 bases, J lost 0 bases, and 14 bases lay in between. This CDR3 contains 16 residues. This CDR3 reads CASSPRDWGSYNEQFF. CDR3 in DNA: TGTGCCAGCAGCCCAAGGGACTGGGGCTCCTACAATGAGCAGTTCTTC.

V is TRBV5-5 and J is TRBJ1-1; D unclear. Germline lookup yields CDR1 SGHKS and CDR2 YYEKEE (reference sequence). The CDR3 is made up of 14 amino acids. Trimming removed 0 bases from V and 3 bases from J, with 9 bases in between. The CDR3 region is CASSLGEEHTEAFF. Here the CDR3 DNA reads TGTGCCAGCAGCTTGGGGGAGGAACACACTGAAGCTTTCTTT.

A single count supports this clone. The rearrangement uses TRBV5-1 and TRBJ2-1; 7 nucleotides line up with TRBD1. V lost 5 bases, J lost 5 bases, and 13 bases stayed unmatched. Looked up from germline, CDR1 is SGHRS and CDR2 is YFSETQ. The CDR3 length is 16 residues. This CDR3 reads CASSSRGSGRDNEQFF. The CDR3 nucleotides are TGCGCCAGCAGTTCCAGGGGGAGTGGAAGAGACAATGAGCAGTTCTTC.

The genes are TRBV25-1 and TRBJ2-5, with D perhaps matching TRBD1 (5 bases). The germline CDR1 and CDR2 sequences are MGHDK and SYGVNS. V lost 6 bases and J 3 bases, leaving 14 bases between the germline ends. This CDR3 has 14 amino acids. The CDR3 is CASRETEYEETQYF. The CDR3 nucleotides read TGTGCCAGCAGAGAGACAGAGTATGAAGAGACCCAGTACTTC.

This clone appeared once. Written as DNA, the CDR3 is TGTGCCAGCAGCTTAAACAGGGTTGGGACTGAAGCTTTCTTT. It encodes CASSLNRVGTEAFF. The chain is built from TRBV11-2 and TRBJ1-1; weak D call: TRBD1 (6 bases). Germline assignment: CDR1 SGHAT and CDR2 FQNNGV. The germline V and J ends were trimmed by 2 bases and 5 bases, with 12 bases remaining between them. The CDR3 runs 14 residues.

The gene calls are TRBV10-2 and TRBJ2-7, with a weak D call TRBD1 (5 bases). V dropped 0 bases and J dropped 9 bases, with 15 bases sitting between them. CDR3 length: 14 residues. The germline V gene encodes CDR1 WSHSY and CDR2 SAAADI. The CDR3: CASSESRQTGWQYF. CDR3 DNA sequence: TGCGCCAGCAGTGAGTCACGACAGACCGGGTGGCAGTACTTC.

V and J are TRBV6-5 and TRBJ2-3; no reliable D call. The V and J ends lost 6 bases and 6 bases respectively, with 7 bases between them. CDR3 length: 11 amino acids. CDR1 is MNHEY and CDR2 is SVGAGI in the germline V gene. The CDR3 protein is CASSAGDTQYF. CDR3 DNA: TGTGCCAGCAGCGCCGGGGATACGCAGTATTTT.

The chain carries TRBV4-2 and TRBJ2-7; tentative D call: TRBD2 (5 bases). Trimming cost V 0 bases and J 4 bases, with 10 bases left between them. Germline V gives CDR1 LGHNA, CDR2 YNFKEQ. The CDR3 covers 14 residues. The CDR3 DNA sequence: TGTGCCAGCAGCCAAGAGGTACTAGAGTACGAGCAGTACTTC. Its translation is CASSQEVLEYEQYF.

With respect to this clone: The same CDR3 is also encoded by other DNA sequences in this sample. V and J are TRBV9 and TRBJ2-7; tentatively, D is TRBD1 (6 bases). V gave up 4 bases and J gave up 4 bases, with 12 bases separating them. CDR3 length: 13 amino acids. CDR1 SGDLS and CDR2 YYNGEE come from the germline V gene. CDR3 in DNA: TGTGCCAGCAGCAGGCCAGGGGTTTACGAGCAGTACTTC. Protein: CASSRPGVYEQYF.

This clone came up once. V gene TRBV7-2 combines with J gene TRBJ2-5; 9 bases agree with TRBD2. This CDR3 comprises 15 residues. The V segment lost 1 base and the J segment 3 bases; nucleotides outside the gene matches: 3. The germline V gene has CDR1 SGHTA and CDR2 FQGNSA. CDR3 in amino acids: CASSLVRGREETQYF. The DNA of the CDR3 is TGTGCCAGCAGCTTAGTTCGCGGGAGGGAAGAGACCCAGTACTTC. Using reference TRBV7-2 and TRBJ2-5 for the parts outside the CDR3, the full variable domain is GAGVSQSPSNKVTEKGKDVELRCDPISGHTALYWYRQSLGQGLEFLIYFQGNSAPDKSGLPSDRFSAERTGGSVSTLTIQRTQQEDSAVYLCASSLVRGREETQYFGPGTRLLVL.

This clone was counted only a few times. The chain has TRBV28 and TRBJ2-7, with 8 bases that match TRBD2. The V gene's germline CDR1 is MDHEN and CDR2 SYDVKM. V was pared by 6 bases and J by 4 bases, with 8 bases of the junction left unmatched. The CDR3 consists of 14 residues. The CDR3 DNA sequence: TGTGCCAGCAGGACGGGTTCGGGGGGGTACGAGCAGTACTTC. This codes for CASRTGSGGYEQYF.

The chain couples TRBV5-1 to TRBJ2-5, with 8 bases fitting TRBD2. Germline CDR1 SGHRS, CDR2 YFSETQ. After removal of 7 bases from V and 0 bases from J, the junction contained 14 bases not matched to a gene. The CDR3 runs to 17 residues. The CDR3 sequence: CASHGGASETHQETQYF. CDR3 sequence (DNA): TGCGCCAGCCACGGGGGGGCCTCGGAGACCCACCAAGAGACCCAGTACTTC.

This chain connects TRBV18 to TRBJ2-4; D is undetermined. The ends were cut back, 2 bases at V and 9 bases at J, with 17 bases in the middle. The length of the CDR3 is 15 residues. In germline, CDR1 is KGHSH, CDR2 LQKENI. This CDR3 reads CASSPDQGWWSIQYF. The CDR3 nucleotides read TGTGCCAGCTCACCAGATCAAGGTTGGTGGAGCATTCAGTACTTC.

With respect to this clone: Other DNA sequences in the same sample also yield this CDR3. The chain is built from TRBV2 and TRBJ2-5; 11 bases fit TRBD1. J was trimmed by 5 bases and V by 8 bases; bases with no gene match: 1. This CDR3 spans 12 amino acids. CDR1 is SNHLY and CDR2 is FYNNEI in the germline V gene. CDR3 region: CASRDRGETQYF. As DNA, the CDR3 is TGTGCCAGCCGGGACAGGGGGGAGACCCAGTACTTC.

This rearrangement joins TRBV7-2 to TRBJ1-5, with D unresolved. The CDR3 has 13 amino acids. Per the germline V gene, CDR1 is SGHTA and CDR2 is FQGNSA. V was pared by 5 bases and J by 5 bases, with 10 bases between. The DNA of the CDR3 is TGTGCCAGCAGCCCGACGAGGGATCAGCCCCAGCATTTT. This encodes CASSPTRDQPQHF.

This sequence joins TRBV6-6 and TRBJ2-7, with D maybe TRBD1 (8 bases). Trimming took 0 bases from V and 3 from J, leaving 15 bases between them. The V gene's germline CDR1 is MNHNY and CDR2 SVGAGI (reference sequence). This CDR3 is built from 16 residues. The CDR3 spells CASSYSITGGDYEQYF. CDR3 sequence (DNA): TGTGCCAGCAGTTACTCGATCACAGGGGGGGACTACGAGCAGTACTTC.